Presented here are 21 T cell receptor beta chains from one specimen sequenced in a study of blood T cell repertoires in COVID-19. TCRdb's table, derived via immunoSEQ multiplex PCR, lists solely in-frame clones and lacks some. Found here are approximately 350,000 clones, 88% of them singletons; the top ten hold approximately 7.4%. The sample consisted of peripheral blood. Receptors were obtained from a woman in her seventies with COVID-19, enrolled during active disease.

This chain connects TRBV24-1 to TRBJ2-1, with TRBD2 matching 12 bases. In germline, CDR1 is KGHDR, CDR2 SFDVKD. The CDR3 has 15 amino acids. V was clipped by 9 bases and J by 5 bases; unmatched bases: 7. The CDR3 DNA follows: TGTGCCACCCAGACTGCTAGCGGGGGGGACAATGAGCAGTTCTTC. Its translation is CATQTASGGDNEQFF.

Worth noting for this clone: Other DNA variants within this sample encode the same CDR3. The chain recombines TRBV5-1 with TRBJ1-1; tentative D call: TRBD1 (6 bases). V was trimmed by 0 bases and J by 4 bases, leaving 10 bases between them. The V gene's germline CDR1 is SGHRS and CDR2 YFSETQ. CDR3 length equals 14 residues. CDR3 loop: CASSLAGVGTEAFF. Here the CDR3 DNA reads TGCGCCAGCAGCTTGGCAGGGGTCGGCACTGAAGCTTTCTTT.

This clone was seen only once. The chain is built from TRBV19 and TRBJ2-7; TRBD1 matches 8 bases. The CDR3 totals 15 residues. Germline V lookup: CDR1 LNHDA, CDR2 SQIVND (reference sequence). V dropped 6 bases and J dropped 3; count of bases not matched to a gene: 10. This chain's CDR3 is CASSLTTGAGYEQYF. In nucleotides, the CDR3 is TGTGCCAGTAGCTTAACGACAGGGGCCGGCTACGAGCAGTACTTC.

The chain carries TRBV9 and TRBJ2-1; 8 bases map to TRBD1. Germline loops: CDR1 SGDLS, CDR2 YYNGEE. The V gene end was trimmed by 3 bases and the J gene end by 3 bases; junction bases not matched to a gene: 5. This CDR3 contains 15 residues. CDR3 sequence (DNA): TGTGCCAGCAGCGGCGACAGGGGAATCTACAATGAGCAGTTCTTC. Amino acids: CASSGDRGIYNEQFF.

The CDR3 loop is CATSGGQGTAGLSTDTQYF. The CDR3 DNA is TGTGCCACCAGTGGGGGACAGGGGACCGCGGGCCTCAGCACAGATACGCAGTATTTT. This sequence joins TRBV24-1 and TRBJ2-3; 10 bases map to TRBD1. Losses at the gene ends were 5 bases for V and 0 bases for J; bases not matched to a gene: 13. The CDR3 extends over 19 amino acids. Germline-derived CDR1 and CDR2 are KGHDR and SFDVKD.

The V and J genes are TRBV6-2 or TRBV6-3 and TRBJ1-2; 10 nucleotides agree with TRBD1. The CDR3 is 15 amino acids. Trimming cost V 2 bases and J 4 bases; bases outside gene matches: 4. Germline values: CDR1 MNHEY, CDR2 SVGEGT. CDR3 DNA: TGTGCCAGCAGTTACGGGACAGGGGACCCCTATGGCTACACCTTC. This gives the protein CASSYGTGDPYGYTF.

The chain couples TRBV28 to TRBJ2-3, with a tentative D call TRBD2 (5 bases). V was cut by 6 bases and J by 4 bases, with 8 bases left in between. Germline CDR1 is MDHEN and CDR2 is SYDVKM. CDR3 size: 12 residues. CDR3 nucleotide sequence: TGTGCCAGCAGGGAGGATCCAGATACGCAGTATTTT. Amino acid sequence: CASREDPDTQYF.

The V gene is TRBV11-2, the J gene TRBJ1-6, with a possible D match to TRBD1 (6 bases). The CDR3 length is 16 residues. Per the germline V gene, CDR1 is SGHAT and CDR2 is FQNNGV. Trimming stripped 5 bases from V and 7 bases from J, with 18 bases between. The CDR3 is CASSPYREPGNSPLHF. The CDR3 coding sequence is TGTGCCAGCAGCCCCTACAGGGAGCCGGGGAATTCACCCCTCCACTTT.

The rearrangement uses TRBV5-8 and TRBJ1-2, with TRBD1 matching over 9 bases. The CDR3 is 13 amino acids. Per the germline V gene, CDR1 is SGHTS and CDR2 is YDEGEE. Trimming at V came to 4 bases and at J to 8 bases, leaving 6 bases not matched to a gene. The CDR3 DNA sequence: TGTGCCAGCAGCCTGGGACAGGGTAAAGGCTACACCTTC. Its protein is CASSLGQGKGYTF. Complete variable domain (other parts from reference TRBV5-8 and TRBJ1-2): EAGVTQSPTHLIKTRGQQATLRCSPISGHTSVYWYQQALGLGLQFLLWYDEGEERNRGNFPPRFSGRQFPNYSSELNVNALELEDSALYLCASSLGQGKGYTFGSGTRLTVV.

The V and J genes are TRBV29-1 and TRBJ1-3, with TRBD1 identical over 8 bases. Trimming at V came to 4 bases and at J to 4 bases, leaving 0 bases not matched to a gene. The CDR3 loop spans 12 amino acids. The germline CDR1 and CDR2 sequences are SQVTM and ANQGSEA. The CDR3: CSVAGGGNTIYF. CDR3 DNA: TGCAGCGTTGCAGGGGGCGGAAACACCATATATTTT.

The chain uses TRBV3-1 (or the pseudogene TRBV3-2) and TRBJ1-2; 7 bases are a match to TRBD1. Germline CDR1 LGHDT, CDR2 YNNKEL (reference sequence). The CDR3 runs to 16 residues. V dropped 0 bases and J dropped 2; count of bases not matched to a gene: 6. For the CDR3, the DNA is TGTGCCAGCAGCCAAGATATCACAGGGGCAAACTATGGCTACACCTTC. Translated, it gives CASSQDITGANYGYTF.

The chain recombines TRBV10-2 with TRBJ2-7; tentatively, D is TRBD2 (6 bases). V shed 2 bases and J shed 3 bases, with 8 bases lying between them. Looked up from germline, CDR1 is WSHSY and CDR2 is SAAADI. This CDR3 has 13 residues. The CDR3 DNA reads as TGCGCCAGCAGTGAGACGGGGGACTACGAGCAGTACTTC. Protein sequence: CASSETGDYEQYF.

This chain links TRBV7-2 with TRBJ1-5; D gene unclear. Trimming took off 7 bases at V and 0 bases at J, with 10 bases between the two ends. The length of the CDR3 is 14 residues. From germline, CDR1 is SGHTA and CDR2 FQGNSA. The DNA for the CDR3 is TGTGCCAGCACCGACAATTATAGCAATCAGCCCCAGCATTTT. Amino acids: CASTDNYSNQPQHF.

The table lists this clone with a few counts. The J gene is TRBJ2-7, the V gene TRBV11-2; 12 nucleotides match TRBD1. CDR1 and CDR2 (germline): SGHAT, FQNNGV. The CDR3 is 16 residues long. Germline trimming cut 1 base from V and 3 bases from J; bases unmatched to any gene: 4. The CDR3 DNA is TGTGCCAGCAGCTTAGTGGGGACAGGGGGCGTCTACGAGCAGTACTTC. As protein: CASSLVGTGGVYEQYF.

V is TRBV2 and J is TRBJ2-5; 11 nucleotides line up with TRBD2. V dropped 3 bases and J dropped 1; count of bases not matched to a gene: 7. This CDR3 contains 17 residues. Germline V gene lookup returns CDR1 SNHLY and CDR2 FYNNEI. CDR3 amino acids: CASSDILAGAPQETQYF. The CDR3, as DNA: TGTGCCAGCAGTGATATACTAGCGGGGGCACCCCAAGAGACCCAGTACTTC.

This chain joins TRBV7-3 and TRBJ1-1; 8 bases line up with TRBD1. The trim removed 4 bases at V and 4 bases at J, leaving 5 bases unmatched. Germline CDR1 reads SGHTA; CDR2 reads FQGTGA. This CDR3 has 14 residues. The CDR3 bases are TGTGCCAGCAGCTCAGGGGGCGCCGGCACTGAAGCTTTCTTT. Protein sequence: CASSSGGAGTEAFF.

J is TRBJ1-2 and V is TRBV7-6; a weak D match, TRBD1 (6 bases). The CDR3 is 16 residues long. V was clipped by 4 bases and J by 4 bases, with 19 bases between them. CDR1 and CDR2 (germline): SGHVS, FNYEAQ. The CDR3 sequence is CASSYRDIWEGYGYTF. The CDR3 DNA reads as TGTGCCAGCAGCTATCGGGACATATGGGAGGGCTATGGCTACACCTTC. Full variable domain (missing parts from reference TRBV7-6 and TRBJ1-2): GAGVSQSPRYKVTKRGQDVALRCDPISGHVSLYWYRQALGQGPEFLTYFNYEAQQDKSGLPNDRFSAERPEGSISTLTIQRTEQRDSAMYRCASSYRDIWEGYGYTFGSGTRLTVV.

CDR3 in amino acids: CASRGAGTGGTGELFF. The CDR3 nucleotides read TGTGCCAGTAGGGGTGCCGGGACAGGGGGAACCGGGGAGCTGTTTTTT. The chain links TRBV19 to TRBJ2-2, with 11 bases aligning to TRBD1. Per the germline V gene, CDR1 is LNHDA and CDR2 is SQIVND (reference sequence). This CDR3 spans 16 amino acids. V was pared by 6 bases and J by 5 bases, with 8 bases of the junction left unmatched.

In DNA, the CDR3 is TGTGCCAGCAGTAGGGTGGCGGGGCAGCCCCAGCATTTT. As protein: CASSRVAGQPQHF. The chain carries TRBV6-5 and TRBJ1-5; no reliable D call. V gave up 5 bases and J gave up 7 bases, with 12 bases separating them. There are 13 residues in the CDR3. CDR1 MNHEY and CDR2 SVGAGI come from the germline V gene.

A single count supports this clone. The rearrangement joins TRBV7-9 to TRBJ1-5; 12 bases are a match to TRBD1. Trimming took 10 bases from V and 1 from J; bases not matched to a gene: 2. Germline loops: CDR1 SEHNR, CDR2 FQNEAQ (reference sequence). The CDR3 is made up of 14 amino acids. CDR3 amino acids: CATGTGGSNQPQHF. CDR3 DNA sequence: TGTGCCACCGGGACAGGGGGCAGCAATCAGCCCCAGCATTTT.

The J gene is TRBJ1-2, the V gene TRBV7-8; D not resolved. Trimming pared 1 base from V and 3 bases from J, leaving 12 bases between. Germline lookup yields CDR1 SGHVS and CDR2 FQNEAQ. This CDR3 comprises 15 residues. CDR3 bases: TGTGCCAGCAGCTTAGAATATCGGGATGACTATGGCTACACCTTC. This gives the protein CASSLEYRDDYGYTF.